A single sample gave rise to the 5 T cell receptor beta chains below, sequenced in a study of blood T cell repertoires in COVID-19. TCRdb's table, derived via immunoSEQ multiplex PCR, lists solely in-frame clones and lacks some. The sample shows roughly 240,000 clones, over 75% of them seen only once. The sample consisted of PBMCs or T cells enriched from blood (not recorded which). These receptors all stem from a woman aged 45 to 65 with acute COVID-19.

The CDR3 bases are TGTGCCAGCAGCTTGATCGGCCAGGGGGCAACCGGGGAGCTGTTTTTT. It yields the protein CASSLIGQGATGELFF. This chain connects TRBV5-6 to TRBJ2-2; 8 bases fit TRBD1. Germline V gives CDR1 SGHDT, CDR2 YYEEEE. The junction had 7 bases not matched to a gene; V was cut back by 1 base and J by 5 bases. The CDR3 contains 16 residues. The full variable domain, in which reference TRBV5-6 and TRBJ2-2 provide the parts outside the CDR3, is DAGVTQSPTHLIKTRGQQVTLRCSPKSGHDTVSWYQQALGQGPQFIFQYYEEEERQRGNFPDRFSGHQFPNYSSELNVNALLLGDSALYLCASSLIGQGATGELFFGEGSRLTVL.

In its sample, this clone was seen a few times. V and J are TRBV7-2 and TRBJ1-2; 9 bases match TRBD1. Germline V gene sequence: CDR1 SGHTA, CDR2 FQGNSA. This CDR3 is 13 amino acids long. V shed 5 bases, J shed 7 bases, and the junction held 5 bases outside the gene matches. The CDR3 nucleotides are TGTGCCAGCAGCCCGACAGGGGGTAGTGGCTACACCTTC. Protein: CASSPTGGSGYTF. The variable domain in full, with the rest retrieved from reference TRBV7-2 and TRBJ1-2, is GAGVSQSPSNKVTEKGKDVELRCDPISGHTALYWYRQSLGQGLEFLIYFQGNSAPDKSGLPSDRFSAERTGGSVSTLTIQRTQQEDSAVYLCASSPTGGSGYTFGSGTRLTVV.

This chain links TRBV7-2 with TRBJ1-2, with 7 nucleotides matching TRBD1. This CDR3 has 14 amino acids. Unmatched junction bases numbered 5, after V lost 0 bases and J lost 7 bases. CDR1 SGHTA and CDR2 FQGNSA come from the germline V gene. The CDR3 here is CASSLADRPGGYTF. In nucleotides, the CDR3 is TGTGCCAGCAGCTTAGCGGACAGGCCGGGTGGCTACACCTTC.

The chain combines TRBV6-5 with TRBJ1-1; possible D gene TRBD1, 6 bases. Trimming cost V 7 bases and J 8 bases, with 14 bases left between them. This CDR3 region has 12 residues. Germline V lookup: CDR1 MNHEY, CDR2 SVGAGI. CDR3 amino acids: CASTLGGGEAFF. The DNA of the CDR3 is TGTGCCAGCACCCTGGGGGGGGGCGAAGCTTTCTTT.

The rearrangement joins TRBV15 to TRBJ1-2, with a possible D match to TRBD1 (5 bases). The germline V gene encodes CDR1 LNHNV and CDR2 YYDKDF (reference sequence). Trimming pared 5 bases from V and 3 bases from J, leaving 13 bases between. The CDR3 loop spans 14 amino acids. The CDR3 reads CATSPGGSHYGYTF. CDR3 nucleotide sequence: TGTGCCACCAGCCCCGGGGGGTCGCACTATGGCTACACCTTC.